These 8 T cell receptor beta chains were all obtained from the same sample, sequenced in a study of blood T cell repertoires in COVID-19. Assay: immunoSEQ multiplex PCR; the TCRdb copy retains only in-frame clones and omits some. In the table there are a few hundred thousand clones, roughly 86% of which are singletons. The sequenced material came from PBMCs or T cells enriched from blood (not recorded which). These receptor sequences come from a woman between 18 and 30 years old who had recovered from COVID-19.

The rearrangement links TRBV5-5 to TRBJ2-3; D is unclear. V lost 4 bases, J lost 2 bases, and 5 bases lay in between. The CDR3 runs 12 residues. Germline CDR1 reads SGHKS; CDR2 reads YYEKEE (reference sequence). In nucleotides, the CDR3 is TGTGCCAGCAGCGTAATCACAGATACGCAGTATTTT. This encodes CASSVITDTQYF.

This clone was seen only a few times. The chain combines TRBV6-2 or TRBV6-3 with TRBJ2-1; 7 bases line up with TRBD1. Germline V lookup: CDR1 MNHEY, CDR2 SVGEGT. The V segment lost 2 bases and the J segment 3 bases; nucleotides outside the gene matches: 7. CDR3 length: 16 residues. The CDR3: CASSYIGTDFYNEQFF. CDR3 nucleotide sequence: TGTGCCAGCAGTTACATTGGGACAGACTTCTACAATGAGCAGTTCTTC.

The CDR3 is CASSRTGGAPNEKLFF. The CDR3 DNA reads as TGTGCCAGCAGCCGGACAGGGGGCGCGCCTAATGAAAAACTGTTTTTT. The chain links TRBV14 to TRBJ1-4; 11 nucleotides align to TRBD1. V shed 4 bases, J shed 3 bases, and the junction held 4 bases outside the gene matches. CDR3 length: 16 amino acids. Germline V gene sequence: CDR1 SGHDN, CDR2 FVKESK. The full variable domain, rest sourced from reference TRBV14 and TRBJ1-4, is EAGVTQFPSHSVIEKGQTVTLRCDPISGHDNLYWYRRVMGKEIKFLLHFVKESKQDESGMPNNRFLAERTGGTYSTLKVQPAELEDSGVYFCASSRTGGAPNEKLFFGSGTQLSVL.

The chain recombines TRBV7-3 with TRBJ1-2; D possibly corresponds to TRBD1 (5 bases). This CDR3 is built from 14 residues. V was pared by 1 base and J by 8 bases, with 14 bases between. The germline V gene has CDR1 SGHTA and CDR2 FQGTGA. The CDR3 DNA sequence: TGTGCCAGCAGCTTAATCCCGGGGGTGGCCGGCTACACCTTC. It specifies CASSLIPGVAGYTF.

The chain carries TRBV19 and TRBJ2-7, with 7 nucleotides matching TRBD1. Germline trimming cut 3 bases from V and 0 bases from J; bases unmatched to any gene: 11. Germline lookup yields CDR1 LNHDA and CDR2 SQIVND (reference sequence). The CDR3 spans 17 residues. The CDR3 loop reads CASSIVPGQASSYEQYF. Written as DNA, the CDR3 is TGTGCCAGTAGTATCGTCCCCGGACAGGCTAGCTCCTACGAGCAGTACTTC.

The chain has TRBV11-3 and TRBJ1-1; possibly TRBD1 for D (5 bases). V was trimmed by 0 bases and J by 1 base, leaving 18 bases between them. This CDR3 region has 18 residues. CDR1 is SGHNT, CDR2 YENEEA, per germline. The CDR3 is CASSLEGIQGGTNTEAFF. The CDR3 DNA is TGTGCCAGCAGCTTAGAGGGTATCCAGGGAGGGACGAACACTGAAGCTTTCTTT.

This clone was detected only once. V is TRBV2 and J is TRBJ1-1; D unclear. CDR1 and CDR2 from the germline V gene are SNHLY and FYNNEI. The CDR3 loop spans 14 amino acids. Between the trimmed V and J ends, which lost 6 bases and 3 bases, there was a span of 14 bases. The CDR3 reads CASSYLVGDTEAFF. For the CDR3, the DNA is TGTGCCAGCAGCTACCTCGTCGGAGACACTGAAGCTTTCTTT.

CDR3 bases: TGCGCCAGCAGCCACGGGGATGTCTCCTACAATGAGCAGTTCTTC. This translates into CASSHGDVSYNEQFF. The chain joins TRBV5-1 to TRBJ2-1; D is perhaps TRBD2 (5 bases). This CDR3 has 15 residues. Trimming removed 4 bases at V and 0 bases at J, with 11 bases between. Germline V gene sequence: CDR1 SGHRS, CDR2 YFSETQ.